Below, 4 T cell receptor beta chains from the same sample are listed, as sequenced in a study of T cells in Graves' hyperthyroidism and ophthalmopathy. TCR beta CDR3 regions were amplified from RNA transcripts. First-round RT-PCR targeting the TCR CDR3 was performed with the HTBI primer set. In TCRdb, the multiplex PCR reads were re-called with MiXCR into one record per CDR3 protein. Among about 840,000 distinct CDR3 sequences, over 35% were seen once, and the ten largest hold around 9.3%. The sequencing sample was made of blood. These receptors were obtained from a man between 18 and 35 years old with Graves' hyperthyroidism.

V gene TRBV29-1 combines with J gene TRBJ1-1; 7 nucleotides line up with TRBD1. The CDR3 length is 13 residues. Trimming took 7 bases from V and 0 from J; bases not matched to a gene: 5. Germline assignment: CDR1 SQVTM and CDR2 ANQGSEA. The CDR3 DNA sequence: TGCAGCGCGACCAGGGGGATGAACACTGAAGCTTTCTTT. Translated: CSATRGMNTEAFF.

The sample holds a few counts of this clonotype. This chain joins TRBV7-8 and TRBJ1-4; tentative D call: TRBD1 (6 bases). CDR3 length: 15 residues. Germline loops: CDR1 SGHVS, CDR2 FQNEAQ. The V gene lost 4 bases and the J gene lost 8 bases, with 17 bases spanning the gap. The CDR3 region has the DNA TGTGCCAGCAGCTCTCCAGGGGCCGGGGAGGAAAAACTGTTTTTT. As protein: CASSSPGAGEEKLFF.

This chain links TRBV7-2 with TRBJ2-7; TRBD2 aligns across 8 bases. The CDR3 length is 15 residues. Trimming cost V 5 bases and J 3 bases; bases outside gene matches: 9. CDR1 and CDR2 from the germline V gene are SGHTA and FQGNSA. CDR3 in DNA: TGTGCCAGCAGCCAAGAGGGAACTAGCGGCTACGAGCAGTACTTC. Its translation is CASSQEGTSGYEQYF.

This clonotype appeared many times. The chain links TRBV7-9 to TRBJ1-6; D gene unclear. V shed 2 bases and J shed 2 bases, with 10 bases lying between them. Germline assignment: CDR1 SEHNR and CDR2 FQNEAQ (reference sequence). The CDR3 runs to 16 residues. In DNA, the CDR3 is TGTGCCAGCAGCTTACGTGGCACCCCCTATAATTCACCCCTCCACTTT. It codes for CASSLRGTPYNSPLHF.